A selection of T cell receptor beta chains follows, all from one sample in a study of cytomegalovirus exposure and HLA in healthy donors. TCRdb keeps only in-frame clones here, not all; method: immunoSEQ multiplex PCR. The table lists 180,000 or so clones, about 81% of them singletons, with approximately 6.5% in the top ten. The material sequenced was PBMCs. These receptors were collected from a woman in her 50s in good health and CMV-seropositive. CDR3s include the opening cysteine and the closing phenylalanine or tryptophan. A D gene is named only where the DNA matches it firmly. Part of the rows lack a size; the others show once, few, many or a class for expanded clones.

abundance	v_gene	d_gene	j_gene	CDR3aa	CDR3nt
NA	TRBV27	TRBD1	TRBJ1-4	CASKTKSGGVVEKLFF	TGTGCCAGCAAGACCAAATCAGGGGGCGTCGTTGAAAAACTGTTTTTT
NA	TRBV9	NA	TRBJ2-2	CASSPRRAPGELFF	TGTGCCAGCAGCCCCAGGCGGGCGCCCGGGGAGCTGTTTTTT
NA	TRBV2	NA	TRBJ2-3	CASSVIGTPSTDTQYF	TGTGCCAGCAGTGTAATCGGGACTCCTAGCACAGATACGCAGTATTTT
NA	TRBV6-4	NA	TRBJ1-5	CASRAQRGDQPQHF	TGTGCCAGCAGAGCACAACGGGGGGATCAGCCCCAGCATTTT
once	TRBV6-5	NA	TRBJ1-4	CASRATGANEKLFF	TGTGCCAGCAGAGCGACAGGAGCTAATGAAAAACTGTTTTTT
NA	TRBV18	TRBD1	TRBJ2-1	CASSPGTASYNEQFF	TGTGCCAGCTCACCCGGGACAGCCTCCTACAATGAGCAGTTCTTC
NA	TRBV5-1	NA	TRBJ2-7	CASSLGPGDYEQYF	TGCGCCAGCAGCTTGGGGCCGGGAGACTACGAGCAGTACTTC
NA	TRBV28	TRBD1	TRBJ2-7	CASSFPGQGYEQYF	TGTGCCAGCAGTTTCCCGGGACAGGGGTACGAGCAGTACTTC
NA	TRBV4-1	TRBD1	TRBJ2-7	CASSPSPGTGGYEQYF	TGCGCCAGCAGCCCGTCCCCCGGGACAGGCGGCTACGAGCAGTACTTC
NA	TRBV7-2	NA	TRBJ1-2	CASSLGRDYGYTF	TGTGCCAGCAGCTTAGGCAGGGACTATGGCTACACCTTC
NA	TRBV5-1	TRBD1	TRBJ2-3	CASSQDRGSTDTQYF	TGCGCCAGCAGCCAAGACAGGGGAAGCACAGATACGCAGTATTTT
NA	TRBV2	NA	TRBJ2-3	CASSVHRVADTQYF	TGTGCCAGCAGTGTTCACAGGGTAGCAGATACGCAGTATTTT
few	TRBV27	NA	TRBJ2-2	CASSLEYRLDGNTGELFF	TGTGCCAGCAGTTTGGAGTATCGACTAGATGGGAACACCGGGGAGCTGTTTTTT
few	TRBV27	TRBD2	TRBJ2-5	CASQSWGTSGRTETQYF	TGTGCCAGCCAGTCCTGGGGAACTAGCGGGAGGACAGAGACCCAGTACTTC
NA	TRBV5-6	TRBD2	TRBJ2-1	CASSPLAGSYNEQFF	TGTGCCAGCAGCCCCCTAGCGGGTTCCTACAATGAGCAGTTCTTC
NA	TRBV9	NA	TRBJ2-7	CASSVGPQITGPYEQYF	TGTGCCAGCAGCGTAGGCCCCCAAATTACAGGACCCTACGAGCAGTACTTC
few	TRBV4-1	TRBD2	TRBJ2-5	CASSQKKPSGWGETQYF	TGCGCCAGCAGCCAAAAAAAGCCTAGCGGTTGGGGAGAGACCCAGTACTTC
few	TRBV4-3	NA	TRBJ2-5	CASSQVDSGETQYF	TGCGCCAGCAGCCAAGTGGACAGCGGAGAGACCCAGTACTTC
NA	TRBV21-1	NA	TRBJ2-7	CASSNTGGSEQYF	TGTGCCAGCAGCAATACAGGGGGCAGCGAGCAGTACTTC
NA	TRBV25-1	NA	TRBJ2-7	CASSEIGGKAYEQYF	TGTGCCAGCAGTGAAATAGGCGGGAAGGCCTACGAGCAGTACTTC
NA	TRBV5-4	TRBD2	TRBJ2-5	CASSLAVGTIQETQYF	TGTGCCAGCAGCTTGGCTGTGGGGACTATACAAGAGACCCAGTACTTC
once	TRBV29-1	NA	TRBJ1-1	CSVTAMEDTEAFF	TGCAGCGTCACAGCCATGGAAGACACTGAAGCTTTCTTT
NA	TRBV2	TRBD1	TRBJ2-1	CARGQGAGEQFF	TGTGCGAGGGGGCAGGGGGCAGGGGAGCAGTTCTTC
NA	TRBV4-2	NA	TRBJ1-3	CASSPGATGNTIYF	TGTGCCAGCAGCCCAGGGGCAACTGGAAACACCATATATTTT
NA	TRBV7-2	NA	TRBJ2-7	CASSLIKLGAYEQYF	TGTGCCAGCAGCTTAATCAAACTCGGGGCCTACGAGCAGTACTTC
NA	TRBV18	TRBD2	TRBJ2-5	CASSPRRLAGGEETQYF	TGTGCCAGCTCACCACGTAGACTAGCGGGAGGAGAAGAGACCCAGTACTTC
NA	TRBV25-1	NA	TRBJ2-1	CASSEQGSYNGQFF	TGTGCCAGCAGTGAACAGGGTTCCTACAATGGGCAGTTCTTC
once	TRBV27	TRBD2	TRBJ2-7	CASRSLAGGRHEQYF	TGTGCCAGCAGATCACTAGCGGGAGGGCGCCACGAGCAGTACTTC
NA	TRBV29-1	NA	TRBJ1-2	CSGGTDLYGYTF	TGCAGCGGCGGGACCGATCTTTATGGCTACACCTTC
NA	TRBV11-2	NA	TRBJ2-1	CASSQDSSSYNEQFF	TGTGCCAGCAGCCAGGACAGCTCCTCCTACAATGAGCAGTTCTTC
NA	TRBV5-6	TRBD1	TRBJ1-2	CASTTRRTGYYGYTF	TGTGCCAGCACCACGCGAAGGACAGGTTACTATGGCTACACCTTC
NA	TRBV28	TRBD2	TRBJ2-1	CASSPGASGGTPLSYNEQFF	TGTGCCAGCAGTCCCGGGGCTAGCGGGGGAACCCCCCTCAGCTACAATGAGCAGTTCTTC
NA	TRBV5-1	NA	TRBJ2-7	CASSSDSSYEQYF	TGCGCCAGCAGCTCGGACAGCTCCTACGAGCAGTACTTC
once	TRBV5-1	TRBD2	TRBJ2-7	CASSFGTSGNTRYF	TGCGCCAGCAGCTTCGGGACTAGCGGGAATACTCGGTACTTC
NA	TRBV19	TRBD2	TRBJ2-1	CASIRAGDMGNEQFF	TGTGCCAGTATTAGGGCGGGAGACATGGGCAATGAGCAGTTCTTC
NA	TRBV7-9	TRBD2	TRBJ2-1	CASRVLAGEFNEQFF	TGTGCCAGCAGGGTACTAGCGGGAGAGTTCAATGAGCAGTTCTTC
NA	TRBV15	NA	TRBJ2-6	CATSSRAGVDLTF	TGTGCCACCAGCAGTCGGGCCGGGGTGGACCTAACTTTC
once	TRBV5-1	TRBD2	TRBJ2-3	CASSLLAGASSTDTQYF	TGCGCCAGCAGTTTGCTAGCGGGGGCCTCTAGCACAGATACGCAGTATTTT